The rows below give T cell receptor beta chains drawn from one sample of a study of shared clonotypes between healthy human individuals. Here immunoSEQ multiplex PCR was the method, and the copy in TCRdb shows in-frame clones only, minus some. Found here are a few million clones, approximately 93% of them singletons; the top ten hold 0.35% to 0.5%. The sequenced sample was naive CD4+ T cells from PBMCs. The receptor set was obtained from a young man in good health. Some clones in this sample may be carry-over from other donors' samples. The CDR3 runs from the conserved cysteine through the conserved F or W. D genes are given only for firm matches. Clone size is not always given. Where it is, it says once, few, many or a class for expanded clones.

cdr3_aa cdr3_nt d_call j_call clone_size v_call
CASSPSGRGADTQYF TGTGCCAGCAGCCCTAGCGGGAGGGGGGCAGATACGCAGTATTTT TRBD2 TRBJ2-3 - TRBV6-5
CAGAVTYGYTF TGTGCCGGTGCGGTGACCTATGGCTACACCTTC - TRBJ1-2 - TRBV6-1
CASSKIQGKDQPQHF TGTGCCAGCAGCAAAATACAGGGGAAAGATCAGCCCCAGCATTTT TRBD1 TRBJ1-5 - TRBV7-9
CASSLAGGLREKLFF TGCGCCAGCAGCTTGGCCGGGGGACTGAGGGAAAAACTGTTTTTT - TRBJ1-4 - TRBV5-1
CASSLGSDGGYGYTF TGTGCCAGCAGCTTGGGAAGCGATGGGGGGTATGGCTACACCTTC - TRBJ1-2 - TRBV5-4
CASSQLVLTF TGTGCCAGCAGCCAGTTGGTGCTAACCTTC - TRBJ1-2 few TRBV7-9
CASSQSRGADQRDDTQYF TGCGCCAGCAGCCAGTCCCGGGGAGCGGACCAACGAGATGATACGCAGTATTTT - TRBJ2-3 - TRBV4-3
CASGKELFMNTEAFF TGTGCCAGCGGGAAGGAATTGTTCATGAACACTGAAGCTTTCTTT - TRBJ1-1 - TRBV11-1
CASSLAVRVRETQYF TGTGCCAGCAGCTTGGCGGTACGGGTGCGGGAGACCCAGTACTTC - TRBJ2-5 - TRBV5-6
CASSPSFGRGAVEQYF TGTGCCAGCAGCCCCTCCTTTGGAAGAGGAGCGGTCGAGCAGTACTTC - TRBJ2-7 - TRBV14
CASSPPTQGEETQYF TGTGCCAGCTCACCCCCCACTCAGGGCGAAGAGACCCAGTACTTC - TRBJ2-5 - TRBV18
CASSLQGKRSYGYTF TGTGCCAGCAGCTTGCAGGGGAAGAGGAGCTATGGCTACACCTTC - TRBJ1-2 - TRBV5-8
CASSLSGRGVQETQYF TGTGCCAGCAGTCTGAGCGGGAGGGGGGTCCAAGAGACCCAGTACTTC TRBD2 TRBJ2-5 once TRBV5-8
CASSSEGLAGREQFF TGCGCCAGCAGCTCCGAGGGACTAGCGGGCCGTGAGCAGTTCTTC TRBD2 TRBJ2-1 - TRBV5-1
CAWREGFTQYF TGTGCCTGGAGGGAAGGGTTTACGCAGTATTTT - TRBJ2-3 - TRBV30
CASSLGRVGETQYF TGTGCCAGCAGCTTAGGGCGAGTAGGGGAGACCCAGTACTTC - TRBJ2-5 - TRBV7-6
CASSLESGAGYEQYF TGTGCCAGCAGTTTAGAATCGGGAGCCGGCTACGAGCAGTACTTC - TRBJ2-7 - TRBV28
CASSPAFRTSRAFFF TGTGCCAGCAGTCCTGCCTTTAGGACATCACGGGCATTTTTCTTT - TRBJ1-1 - TRBV28
CASSLEPNSPLHF TGTGCCAGCAGCTTAGAGCCGAATTCACCCCTCCACTTT - TRBJ1-6 - TRBV7-9
CASSLELDTQYF TGCGCCAGCAGCTTAGAGCTAGATACGCAGTATTTT - TRBJ2-3 - TRBV5-1
CSVEGGQGVTDTQYF TGCAGCGTTGAAGGGGGACAGGGGGTGACAGATACGCAGTATTTT TRBD1 TRBJ2-3 - TRBV29-1
CASSLETGGINGYTF TGCGCCAGCAGCTTAGAGACAGGGGGTATCAATGGCTACACCTTC TRBD1 TRBJ1-2 - TRBV5-1
CAWRGTSGSYEQYF TGTGCCTGGAGAGGGACTAGCGGTTCCTACGAGCAGTACTTC TRBD2 TRBJ2-7 - TRBV30